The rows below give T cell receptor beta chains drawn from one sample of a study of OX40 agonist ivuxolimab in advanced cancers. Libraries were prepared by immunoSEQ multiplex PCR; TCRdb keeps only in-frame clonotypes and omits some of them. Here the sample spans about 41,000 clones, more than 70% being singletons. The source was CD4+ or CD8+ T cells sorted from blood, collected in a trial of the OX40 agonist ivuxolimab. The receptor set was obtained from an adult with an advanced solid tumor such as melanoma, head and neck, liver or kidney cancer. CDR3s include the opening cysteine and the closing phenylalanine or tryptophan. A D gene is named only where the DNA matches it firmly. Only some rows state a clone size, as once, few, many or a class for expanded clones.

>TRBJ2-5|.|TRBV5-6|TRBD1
TGTGCCAGCAGCTTGGCCGGGACAGAAGAGACCCAGTACTTC
CASSLAGTEETQYF
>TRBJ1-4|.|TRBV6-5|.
TGTGCCAGCAGCAGTTCCGCCGGGAATGAAAAACTGTTTTTT
CASSSSAGNEKLFF
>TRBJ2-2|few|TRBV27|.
TGTGCCAGCAGGGGACAAATCGGGGAGCTGTTTTTT
CASRGQIGELFF
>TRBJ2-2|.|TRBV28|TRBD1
TGTGCCAGCAGTTCCGAACCGGGACAGGGGATCACCGGGGAGCTGTTTTTT
CASSSEPGQGITGELFF
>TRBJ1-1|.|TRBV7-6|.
TGTGCCAGCAGCTTAGGACGGGAGAACACTGAAGCTTTCTTT
CASSLGRENTEAFF
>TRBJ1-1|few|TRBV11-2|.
TGTGCCAGCAGCTTTATGGACACTGAAGCTTTCTTT
CASSFMDTEAFF
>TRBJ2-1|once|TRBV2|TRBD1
TGTGCCAGCGGGGCGATCGGACAGGGGGCAAATGAGCAGTTCTTC
CASGAIGQGANEQFF
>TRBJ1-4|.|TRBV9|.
TGTGCCAGCAGCCCAGGGGAGGACTGGAGGGAAAAACTGTTTTTT
CASSPGEDWREKLFF
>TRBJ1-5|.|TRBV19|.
TGTGCCCGGACATCCCGGGATGGCAATCAGCCCCAGCATTTT
CARTSRDGNQPQHF
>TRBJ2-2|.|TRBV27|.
TGTGCCAGCAGTAAAACGGACGGCGGGGAGCTGTTTTTT
CASSKTDGGELFF
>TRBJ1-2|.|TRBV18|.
TGTGCCAGCTCAGCTTACGCGGGACCCAGCCGAAAAGGCTATGGCTACACCTTC
CASSAYAGPSRKGYGYTF
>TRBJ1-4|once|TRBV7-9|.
TGTGCCAGCAGCTTCCCCTCTACAACTAATGAAAAACTGTTTTTT
CASSFPSTTNEKLFF
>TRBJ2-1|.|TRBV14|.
TGTGCCAGCAGCCAAGAGGGGGGGCGGGAGCCCTACAATGAGCAGTTCTTC
CASSQEGGREPYNEQFF
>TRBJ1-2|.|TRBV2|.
TGTGCCAGCAGTCGATTGGAAGGCTACACCTTC
CASSRLEGYTF
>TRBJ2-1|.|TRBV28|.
TGTGCCAGCAGTTTCATGGGTTCTGTCTACAATGAGCAGTTCTTC
CASSFMGSVYNEQFF
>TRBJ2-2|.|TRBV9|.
TGTGCCAGCGGACCCAGGGGCTTAAACACCGGGGAGCTGTTTTTT
CASGPRGLNTGELFF
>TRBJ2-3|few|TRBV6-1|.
TGTGCCAGCAGTGAAGCGGGGGACGGCAAGCAGTATTTT
CASSEAGDGKQYF
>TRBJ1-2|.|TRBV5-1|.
TGCGCCAGCAGCTTGGAAGGCTATGGCTACACCTTC
CASSLEGYGYTF
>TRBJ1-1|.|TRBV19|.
TGTGCCAGTAGTATCTCCCAGGTCATGAACACTGAAGCTTTCTTT
CASSISQVMNTEAFF
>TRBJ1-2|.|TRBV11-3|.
TGTGCCAGCAGCTTAACTGGCGATGGCTACACCTTC
CASSLTGDGYTF
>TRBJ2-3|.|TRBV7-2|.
TGTGCCAGCAGCTTAGTGGTAAAGTACCGCACAGATACGCAGTATTTT
CASSLVVKYRTDTQYF
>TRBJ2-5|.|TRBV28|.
TGTGCCAGCAGCCAGGCGGGGGCAGAGACCCAGTACTTC
CASSQAGAETQYF
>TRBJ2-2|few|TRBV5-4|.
TGTGCCAGCAGCTACCAGACAGGAGGCGGGGAGCTGTTTTTT
CASSYQTGGGELFF
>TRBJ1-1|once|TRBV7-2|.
TGTGCCAGCGGGCTGGGACACCAGAGCGCTGAAGCTTTCTTT
CASGLGHQSAEAFF
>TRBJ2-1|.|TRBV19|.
TGTGCCAGTAGCGTAGGAGGAGAGCGGAGCTCCTACAATGAGCAGTTCTTC
CASSVGGERSSYNEQFF
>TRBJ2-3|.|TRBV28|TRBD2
TGTGCCAGCAGTTCAGGAGGACTAGCGGGAGTTAGCGATACGCAGTATTTT
CASSSGGLAGVSDTQYF
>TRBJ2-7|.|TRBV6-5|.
TGTGCCAGCAGCACCGAGGGGTTCTACGAGCAGTACTTC
CASSTEGFYEQYF
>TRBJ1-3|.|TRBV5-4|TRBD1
TGTGCCAGCAGATCGGGACAGGGAGGAGGAGGCTCTGGAAACACCATATATTTT
CASRSGQGGGGSGNTIYF
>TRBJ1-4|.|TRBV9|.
TGTGCCAGCAGCGACTCAGGTCAAACTAATGAAAAACTGTTTTTT
CASSDSGQTNEKLFF
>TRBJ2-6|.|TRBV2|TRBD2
TGTGCCAGCACGGGACTAGCCCCCTCTGGGGCCAACGTCCTGACTTTC
CASTGLAPSGANVLTF
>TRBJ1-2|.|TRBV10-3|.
TGTGCCATCAGTGAAGGGAACTATGGCTACACCTTC
CAISEGNYGYTF
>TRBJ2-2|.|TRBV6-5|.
TGTGCCAGCAGTTACAGGGGAACCGGGGAGCTGTTTTTT
CASSYRGTGELFF
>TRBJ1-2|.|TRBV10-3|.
TGTGCCATCAGTATGAAGGGTGGCTACACCTTC
CAISMKGGYTF